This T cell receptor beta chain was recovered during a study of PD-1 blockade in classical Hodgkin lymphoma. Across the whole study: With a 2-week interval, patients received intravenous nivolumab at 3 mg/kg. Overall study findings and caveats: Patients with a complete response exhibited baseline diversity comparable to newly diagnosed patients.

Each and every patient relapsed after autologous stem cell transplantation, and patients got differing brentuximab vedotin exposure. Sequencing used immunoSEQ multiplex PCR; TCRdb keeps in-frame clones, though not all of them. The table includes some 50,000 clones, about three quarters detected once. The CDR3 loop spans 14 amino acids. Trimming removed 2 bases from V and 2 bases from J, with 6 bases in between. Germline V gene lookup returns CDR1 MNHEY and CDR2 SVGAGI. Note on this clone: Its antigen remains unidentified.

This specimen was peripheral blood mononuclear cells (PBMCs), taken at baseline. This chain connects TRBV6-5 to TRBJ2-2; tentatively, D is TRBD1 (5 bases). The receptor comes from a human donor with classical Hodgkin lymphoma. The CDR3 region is CASSYGANTGELFF. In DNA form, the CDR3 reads TGTGCCAGCAGTTACGGGGCAAACACCGGGGAGCTGTTTTTT.